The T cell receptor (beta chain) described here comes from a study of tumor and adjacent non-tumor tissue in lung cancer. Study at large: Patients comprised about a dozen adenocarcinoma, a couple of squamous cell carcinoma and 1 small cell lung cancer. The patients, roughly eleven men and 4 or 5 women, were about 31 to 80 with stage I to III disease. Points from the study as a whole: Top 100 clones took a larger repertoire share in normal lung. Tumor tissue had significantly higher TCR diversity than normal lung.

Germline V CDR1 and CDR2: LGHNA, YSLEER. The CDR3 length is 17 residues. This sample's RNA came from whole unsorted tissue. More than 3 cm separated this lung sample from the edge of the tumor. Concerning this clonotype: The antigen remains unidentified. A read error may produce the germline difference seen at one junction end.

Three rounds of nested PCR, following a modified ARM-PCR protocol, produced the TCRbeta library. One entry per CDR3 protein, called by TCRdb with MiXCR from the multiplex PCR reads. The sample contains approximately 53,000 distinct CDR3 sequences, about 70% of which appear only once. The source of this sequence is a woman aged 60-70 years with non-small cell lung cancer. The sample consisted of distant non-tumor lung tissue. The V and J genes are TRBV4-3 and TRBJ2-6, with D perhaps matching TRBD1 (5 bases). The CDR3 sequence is CASSREQESSGVNVLTF. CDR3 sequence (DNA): TGCGCAAGCAGCCGAGAACAGGAGAGCTCTGGGGTCAACGTCCTGACTTTC.